The 17 T cell receptor beta chains listed next were all sequenced from one sample in a study of blood T cell repertoires in COVID-19 (dated by TCRdb to 2018 to 2021). The library was prepared using the immunoSEQ multiplex PCR assay. This immuneACCESS table, as held by TCRdb, lists in-frame sequences with V and J called but not all clones. Of the missing ones, under half trace to an unresolved V gene in checked studies; the others have no known cause. The sample yields about 310,000 clones; approximately 89% were counted once. The ten largest clones take up just under 9.5% of the sample. The sample comprised PBMCs or T cells enriched from blood (not recorded which). The receptors were gathered from a woman aged 25 to 39 who had recovered from COVID-19.

The chain joins TRBV11-2 to TRBJ2-7; TRBD1 aligns across 9 bases. In germline, CDR1 is SGHAT, CDR2 FQNNGV. V lost 7 bases and J lost 3; bases outside the gene matches: 10. This CDR3 is 15 amino acids long. The CDR3 loop reads CASTPYGQGNYEQYF. The CDR3 DNA reads as TGTGCCAGCACCCCATACGGACAGGGGAACTACGAGCAGTACTTC.

The chain joins TRBV6-5 to TRBJ2-2; 11 positions match TRBD2. V dropped 4 bases and J dropped 7; count of bases not matched to a gene: 2. Per germline, CDR1 MNHEY and CDR2 SVGAGI. There are 14 residues in the CDR3. The CDR3 bases are TGTGCCAGCAGTTTAGCGGGAGGGGGCGGGGAGCTGTTTTTT. Its protein product is CASSLAGGGGELFF.

The J gene is TRBJ2-1, the V gene TRBV10-1; the match to TRBD2 covers 8 bases. V dropped 0 bases and J dropped 3; count of bases not matched to a gene: 4. CDR3 length: 16 amino acids. CDR1 and CDR2 (germline): WNHNN, SYGVQD (reference sequence). CDR3: CASSESAGGHYNEQFF. The CDR3, as DNA: TGCGCCAGCAGTGAGTCGGCGGGAGGTCACTACAATGAGCAGTTCTTC.

The CDR3 is CASTGTSGEGRNEQFF. CDR3 DNA: TGTGCCAGTACGGGGACTAGCGGGGAGGGGAGGAATGAGCAGTTCTTC. J is TRBJ2-1 and V is TRBV19; 13 bases fit TRBD2. The CDR3 is made up of 16 amino acids. The trim removed 7 bases at V and 7 bases at J, leaving 10 bases unmatched. Germline CDR1 and CDR2: LNHDA and SQIVND (reference sequence).

This rearrangement joins TRBV19 to TRBJ1-1; perhaps TRBD1 as D (5 bases). In germline, CDR1 is LNHDA, CDR2 SQIVND (reference sequence). CDR3 length equals 13 residues. The V gene lost 4 bases and the J gene lost 11 bases, with 17 bases spanning the gap. Here the CDR3 DNA reads TGTGCCAGTAGTACCGACAGATACCTGAGGGCTTTCTTT. Amino acids: CASSTDRYLRAFF. Supplemented by reference TRBV19 and TRBJ1-1, the full variable domain reads DGGITQSPKYLFRKEGQNVTLSCEQNLNHDAMYWYRQDPGQGLRLIYYSQIVNDFQKGDIAEGYSVSREKKESFPLTVTSAQKNPTAFYLCASSTDRYLRAFFGQGTRLTVV.

The J gene is TRBJ1-1, the V gene TRBV20-1; D call uncertain. The CDR3 is 11 residues long. The germline gives CDR1 DFQATT, CDR2 SNEGSKA (reference sequence). V lost 5 bases to trimming and J lost 5 bases, with 9 bases between them. CDR3 region: CSAPVPTEAFF. Here the CDR3 DNA reads TGCAGTGCTCCAGTTCCTACTGAAGCTTTCTTT.

The chain recombines TRBV29-1 with TRBJ2-1; the match to TRBD1 covers 10 bases. This CDR3 is built from 17 residues. Per germline, CDR1 SQVTM and CDR2 ANQGSEA. Unmatched junction bases numbered 10, after V lost 5 bases and J lost 0 bases. The CDR3 sequence: CSVPRDRGLSSYNEQFF. The CDR3 DNA reads as TGCAGCGTTCCTAGGGACAGGGGCCTTAGCTCCTACAATGAGCAGTTCTTC.

This clone appeared a single time. The chain joins TRBV5-1 to TRBJ2-1; a weak D match, TRBD1 (6 bases). V shed 2 bases and J shed 5 bases, with 11 bases lying between them. The CDR3 length is 14 residues. Per germline, CDR1 SGHRS and CDR2 YFSETQ. CDR3 in DNA: TGCGCCAGCAGCTTCGGGACAAATAACAATGAGCAGTTCTTC. Translating it yields CASSFGTNNNEQFF. Combining the CDR3 with reference TRBV5-1 and TRBJ2-1 gives the whole variable domain KAGVTQTPRYLIKTRGQQVTLSCSPISGHRSVSWYQQTPGQGLQFLFEYFSETQRNKGNFPGRFSGRQFSNSRSEMNVSTLELGDSALYLCASSFGTNNNEQFFGPGTRLTVL.

In this sample, this clone turned up a few times. The rearrangement joins TRBV28 to TRBJ2-1, with 9 positions matching TRBD2. This CDR3 comprises 14 residues. J lost 11 bases, V lost 2 bases, and 7 bases had no gene match. Germline V gene lookup returns CDR1 MDHEN and CDR2 SYDVKM. CDR3 protein: CASSLGTSPIKQFF. In DNA, the CDR3 is TGTGCCAGCAGTTTAGGGACTAGCCCAATCAAGCAGTTCTTC.

This chain links TRBV2 with TRBJ2-1; TRBD1 is a possible D gene (5 bases). V was pared by 1 base and J by 3 bases, with 10 bases between. Germline assignment: CDR1 SNHLY and CDR2 FYNNEI. The CDR3 has 15 residues. This CDR3 reads CASSEVGRNYNEQFF. The CDR3 DNA is TGTGCCAGCAGTGAAGTGGGGCGTAACTACAATGAGCAGTTCTTC.

The V gene is TRBV6-5, the J gene TRBJ1-4; D call uncertain. V was clipped by 8 bases and J by 3 bases, with 10 bases between them. Germline-derived CDR1 and CDR2 are MNHEY and SVGAGI. The CDR3 is 13 amino acids. CDR3 sequence: CASSPEPNEKLFF. CDR3 nucleotides: TGTGCCAGCTCGCCCGAGCCTAATGAAAAACTGTTTTTT.

Written as DNA, the CDR3 is TGTGCCAGCATCCGCTGGGAGGGACATAGCAATCAGCCCCAGCATTTT. This sequence encodes CASIRWEGHSNQPQHF. The chain carries TRBV5-8 and TRBJ1-5; possibly TRBD1 for D (6 bases). In germline, CDR1 is SGHTS, CDR2 YDEGEE. The CDR3 length is 16 residues. V was clipped by 6 bases and J by 0 bases, with 16 bases between them. Full variable domain (missing parts from reference TRBV5-8 and TRBJ1-5): EAGVTQSPTHLIKTRGQQATLRCSPISGHTSVYWYQQALGLGLQFLLWYDEGEERNRGNFPPRFSGRQFPNYSSELNVNALELEDSALYLCASIRWEGHSNQPQHFGDGTRLSIL.

The sample holds a few counts of this clone. The chain is built from TRBV7-8 and TRBJ1-5; 10 bases map to TRBD1. The CDR3 contains 14 residues. Trimming at V came to 4 bases and at J to 7 bases, leaving 4 bases not matched to a gene. Germline-derived CDR1 and CDR2 are SGHVS and FQNEAQ. DNA of the CDR3: TGTGCCAGCAGCTCAATGACAGGGGGCCAGCCCCAGCATTTT. Its protein is CASSSMTGGQPQHF.

V and J are TRBV27 and TRBJ1-1; tentative D call: TRBD1 (6 bases). Germline lookup yields CDR1 MNHEY and CDR2 SMNVEV (reference sequence). V was cut by 8 bases and J by 5 bases, with 21 bases left in between. CDR3 length: 15 residues. CDR3 nucleotides: TGTGCCAGCCAAGAGTTTCAACAGGGCCGGACTGAAGCTTTCTTT. This sequence encodes CASQEFQQGRTEAFF.

The chain employs TRBV10-3 and TRBJ2-2, with TRBD1 matching 8 bases. The trim removed 2 bases at V and 3 bases at J, leaving 2 bases unmatched. This CDR3 spans 15 amino acids. Germline V gene lookup returns CDR1 ENHRY and CDR2 SYGVKD. CDR3 bases: TGTGCCATCAGTGAGGGACAGGGTTACACCGGGGAGCTGTTTTTT. This translates into CAISEGQGYTGELFF.

This chain uses TRBV7-9 with TRBJ2-1, with TRBD1 as a possible D gene (5 bases). Trimming removed 7 bases from V and 4 bases from J, with 11 bases in between. CDR3 length: 13 amino acids. Per the germline V gene, CDR1 is SEHNR and CDR2 is FQNEAQ (reference sequence). In nucleotides, the CDR3 is TGTGCCAGCACCCCCAGGGATTACAATGAGCAGTTCTTC. Translated, it gives CASTPRDYNEQFF.

The CDR3 sequence: CASSPSPAAGNTIYF. In DNA form, the CDR3 reads TGTGCCAGCAGCCCAAGTCCGGCGGCTGGAAACACCATATATTTT. The chain recombines TRBV3-1 (or the pseudogene TRBV3-2) with TRBJ1-3; D gene uncertain. The CDR3 covers 15 residues. Germline V gene sequence: CDR1 LGHDT, CDR2 YNNKEL (reference sequence). V was shortened by 4 bases and J by 2 bases, with 12 bases between the two germline ends.